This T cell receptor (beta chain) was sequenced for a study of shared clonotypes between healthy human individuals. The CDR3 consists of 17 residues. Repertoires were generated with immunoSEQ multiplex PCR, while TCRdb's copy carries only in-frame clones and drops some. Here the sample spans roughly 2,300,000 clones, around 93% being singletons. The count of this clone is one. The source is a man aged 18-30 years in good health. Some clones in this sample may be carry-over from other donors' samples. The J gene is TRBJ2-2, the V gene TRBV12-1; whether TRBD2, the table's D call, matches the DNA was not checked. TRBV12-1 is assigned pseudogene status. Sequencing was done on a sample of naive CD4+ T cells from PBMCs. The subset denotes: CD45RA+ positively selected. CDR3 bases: TGTGCCAGCAGCCCCCCCGGAGGGAGACAAAACACCGGGGAGCTGTTTTTT. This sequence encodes CASSPPGGRQNTGELFF.